This TCR beta chain came from a study of technical replicates of blood from several donors. TCRdb keeps only in-frame clones here, not all; method: immunoSEQ multiplex PCR. Among about 80,000 clones listed, roughly nine tenths were seen once. This CDR3 contains 14 residues. J lost 3 bases, V lost 4 bases, and 3 bases had no gene match. CDR1 and CDR2 (germline): MNHEY, SMNVEV (reference sequence). The chain has TRBV27 and TRBJ1-5; 7 nucleotides line up with TRBD1. The specimen was T cells isolated from PBMCs. This receptor was taken from a human donor in good health. This CDR3 is CASSYTGANQPQHF. The CDR3, as DNA: TGTGCCAGCAGTTATACAGGGGCCAATCAGCCCCAGCATTTT.